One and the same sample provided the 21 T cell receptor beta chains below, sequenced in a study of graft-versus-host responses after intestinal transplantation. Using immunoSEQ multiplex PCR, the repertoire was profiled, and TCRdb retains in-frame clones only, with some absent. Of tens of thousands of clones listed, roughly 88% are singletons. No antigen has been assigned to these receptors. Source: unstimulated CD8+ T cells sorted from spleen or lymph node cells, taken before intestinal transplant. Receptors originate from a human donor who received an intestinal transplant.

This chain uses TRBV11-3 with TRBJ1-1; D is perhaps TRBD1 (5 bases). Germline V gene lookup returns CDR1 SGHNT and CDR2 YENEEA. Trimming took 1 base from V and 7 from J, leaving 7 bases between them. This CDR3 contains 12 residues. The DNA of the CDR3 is TGTGCCAGCAGCTTAGGGGGCCGTGAAGCTTTCTTT. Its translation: CASSLGGREAFF.

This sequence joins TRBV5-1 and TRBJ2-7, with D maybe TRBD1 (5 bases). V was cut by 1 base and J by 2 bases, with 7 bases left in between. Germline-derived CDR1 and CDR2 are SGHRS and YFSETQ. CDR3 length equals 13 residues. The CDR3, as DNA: TGCGCCAGCAGCTTGTCGACAGCCTACGAGCAGTACTTC. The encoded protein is CASSLSTAYEQYF.

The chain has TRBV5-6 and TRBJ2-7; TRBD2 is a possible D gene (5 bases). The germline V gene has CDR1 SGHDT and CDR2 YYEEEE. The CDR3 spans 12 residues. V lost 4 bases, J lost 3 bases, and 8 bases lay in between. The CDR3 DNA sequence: TGTGCCAGCAGCGGCGGACTCTACGAGCAGTACTTC. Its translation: CASSGGLYEQYF.

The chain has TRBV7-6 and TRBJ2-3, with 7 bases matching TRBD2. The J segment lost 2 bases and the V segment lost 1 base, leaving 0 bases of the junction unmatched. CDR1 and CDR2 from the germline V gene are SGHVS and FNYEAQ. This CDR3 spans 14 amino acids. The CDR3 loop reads CASSLERDTDTQYF. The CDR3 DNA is TGTGCCAGCAGCTTAGAGCGGGACACAGATACGCAGTATTTT.

The CDR3 bases are TGTGCCAGCAGCGTAGTAACCGGGGGGGCCCCCGGGGAGCTGTTTTTT. It is translated as CASSVVTGGAPGELFF. The rearrangement joins TRBV9 to TRBJ2-2; 8 bases are a match to TRBD2. CDR3 length: 16 residues. CDR1 is SGDLS, CDR2 YYNGEE, per germline. Germline trimming cut 0 bases from V and 6 bases from J; bases unmatched to any gene: 7.

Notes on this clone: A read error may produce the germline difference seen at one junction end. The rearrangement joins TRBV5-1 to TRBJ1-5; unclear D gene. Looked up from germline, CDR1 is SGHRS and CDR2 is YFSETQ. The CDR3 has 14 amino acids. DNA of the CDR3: TGCGCCAGCAGCTTTGGCGGGAGTAATCGGCCCCAGCATTTT. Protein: CASSFGGSNRPQHF.

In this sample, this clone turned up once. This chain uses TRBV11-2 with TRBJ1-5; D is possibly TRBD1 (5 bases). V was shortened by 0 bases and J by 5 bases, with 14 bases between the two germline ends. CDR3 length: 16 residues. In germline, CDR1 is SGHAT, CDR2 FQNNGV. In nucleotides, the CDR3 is TGTGCCAGCAGCTTAGAATGGGGGGACGGGGATCAGCCCCAGCATTTT. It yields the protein CASSLEWGDGDQPQHF.

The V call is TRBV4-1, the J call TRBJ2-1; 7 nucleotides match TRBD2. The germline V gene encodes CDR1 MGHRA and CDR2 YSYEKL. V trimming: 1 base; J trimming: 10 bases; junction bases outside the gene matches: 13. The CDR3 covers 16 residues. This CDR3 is CASSQAYGGSGSEQFF. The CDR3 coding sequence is TGCGCCAGCAGCCAAGCTTACGGGGGGTCCGGGAGCGAGCAGTTCTTC.

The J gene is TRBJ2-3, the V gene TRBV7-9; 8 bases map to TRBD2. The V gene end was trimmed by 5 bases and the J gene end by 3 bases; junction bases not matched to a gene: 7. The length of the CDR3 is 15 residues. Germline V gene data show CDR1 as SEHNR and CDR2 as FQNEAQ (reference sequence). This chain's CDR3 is CASSEPGLGTDTQYF. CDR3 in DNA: TGTGCCAGCAGCGAACCGGGACTAGGGACAGATACGCAGTATTTT.

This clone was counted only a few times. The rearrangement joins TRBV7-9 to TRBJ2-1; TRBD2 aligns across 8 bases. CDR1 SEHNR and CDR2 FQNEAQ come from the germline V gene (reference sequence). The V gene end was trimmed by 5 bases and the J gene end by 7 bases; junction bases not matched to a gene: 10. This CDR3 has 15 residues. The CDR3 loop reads CASSEPGAGGNEQFF. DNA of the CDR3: TGTGCCAGCAGCGAACCCGGGGCGGGGGGTAATGAGCAGTTCTTC.

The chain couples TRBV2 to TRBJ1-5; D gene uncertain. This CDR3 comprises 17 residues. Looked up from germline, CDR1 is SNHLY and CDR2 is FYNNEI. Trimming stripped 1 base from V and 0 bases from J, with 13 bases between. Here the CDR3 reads CASSEGRERYSNQPQHF. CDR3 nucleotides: TGTGCCAGCAGTGAAGGAAGGGAGAGATATAGCAATCAGCCCCAGCATTTT.

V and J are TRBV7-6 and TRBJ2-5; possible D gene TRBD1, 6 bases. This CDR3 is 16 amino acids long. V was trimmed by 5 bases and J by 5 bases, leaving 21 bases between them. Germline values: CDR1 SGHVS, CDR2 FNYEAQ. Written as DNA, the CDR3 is TGTGCCAGCAGCCCAGGAAGGGTGGGGGCCGGGGAGACCCAGTACTTC. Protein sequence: CASSPGRVGAGETQYF.

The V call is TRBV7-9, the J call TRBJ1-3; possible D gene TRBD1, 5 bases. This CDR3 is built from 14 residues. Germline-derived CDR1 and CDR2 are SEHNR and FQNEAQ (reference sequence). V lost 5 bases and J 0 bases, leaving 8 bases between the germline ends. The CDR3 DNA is TGTGCCAGCAGCATGGACACCTCTGGAAACACCATATATTTT. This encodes CASSMDTSGNTIYF.

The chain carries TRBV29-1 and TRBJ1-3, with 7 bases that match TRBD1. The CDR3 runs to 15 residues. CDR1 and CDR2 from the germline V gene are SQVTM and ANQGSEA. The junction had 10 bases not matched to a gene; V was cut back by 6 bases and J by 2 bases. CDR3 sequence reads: CSVSAPGQPGNTIYF. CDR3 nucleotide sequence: TGCAGCGTGTCCGCCCCGGGACAGCCTGGAAACACCATATATTTT.

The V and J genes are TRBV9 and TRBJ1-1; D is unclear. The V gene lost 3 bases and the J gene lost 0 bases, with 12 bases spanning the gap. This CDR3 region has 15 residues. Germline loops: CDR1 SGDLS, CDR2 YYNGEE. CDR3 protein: CASSETGSLNTEAFF. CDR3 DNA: TGTGCCAGCAGCGAGACCGGGAGCTTGAACACTGAAGCTTTCTTT.

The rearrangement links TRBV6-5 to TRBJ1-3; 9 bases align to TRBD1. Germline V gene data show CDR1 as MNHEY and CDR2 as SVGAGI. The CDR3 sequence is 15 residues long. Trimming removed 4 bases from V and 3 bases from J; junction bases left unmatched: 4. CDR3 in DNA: TGTGCCAGCAGTTGGGGGACAGGGCGTGGAAACACCATATATTTT. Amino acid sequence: CASSWGTGRGNTIYF.

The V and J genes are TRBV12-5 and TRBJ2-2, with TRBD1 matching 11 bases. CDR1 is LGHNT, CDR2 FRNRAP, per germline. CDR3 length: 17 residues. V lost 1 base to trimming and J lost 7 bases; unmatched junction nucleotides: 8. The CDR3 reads CASGLAPGTGGFGELFF. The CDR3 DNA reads TGTGCTAGTGGTTTGGCGCCGGGGACAGGGGGTTTCGGGGAGCTGTTTTTT.

CDR3 loop: CASSATTENNEQFF. CDR3 in DNA: TGCGCCAGCAGCGCCACAACAGAGAACAATGAGCAGTTCTTC. The V gene is TRBV4-1, the J gene TRBJ2-1; D gene unclear. The germline V gene has CDR1 MGHRA and CDR2 YSYEKL. The CDR3 loop spans 14 amino acids. Trimming stripped 5 bases from V and 5 bases from J, with 13 bases between.

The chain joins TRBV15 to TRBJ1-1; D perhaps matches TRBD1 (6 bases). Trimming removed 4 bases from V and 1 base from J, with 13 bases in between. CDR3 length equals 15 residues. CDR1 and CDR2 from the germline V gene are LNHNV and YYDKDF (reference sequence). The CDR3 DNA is TGTGCCACCAGCACTACGGACAGCCCGAACACTGAAGCTTTCTTT. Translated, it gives CATSTTDSPNTEAFF.

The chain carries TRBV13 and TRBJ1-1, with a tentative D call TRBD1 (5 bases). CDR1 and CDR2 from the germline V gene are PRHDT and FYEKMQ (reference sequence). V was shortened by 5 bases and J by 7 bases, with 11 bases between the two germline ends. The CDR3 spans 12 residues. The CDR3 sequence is CASSRAGREAFF. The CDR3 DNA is TGTGCCAGCAGCCGGGCGGGACGTGAAGCTTTCTTT.

In DNA form, the CDR3 reads TGTGCCAGCAGTTTGGGGACAGGCGGCTACTACGAGCAGTACTTC. It encodes CASSLGTGGYYEQYF. This chain links TRBV27 with TRBJ2-7; 8 bases are shared with TRBD1. Germline V gives CDR1 MNHEY, CDR2 SMNVEV (reference sequence). The CDR3 contains 15 residues. V lost 3 bases and J lost 3; bases outside the gene matches: 7.